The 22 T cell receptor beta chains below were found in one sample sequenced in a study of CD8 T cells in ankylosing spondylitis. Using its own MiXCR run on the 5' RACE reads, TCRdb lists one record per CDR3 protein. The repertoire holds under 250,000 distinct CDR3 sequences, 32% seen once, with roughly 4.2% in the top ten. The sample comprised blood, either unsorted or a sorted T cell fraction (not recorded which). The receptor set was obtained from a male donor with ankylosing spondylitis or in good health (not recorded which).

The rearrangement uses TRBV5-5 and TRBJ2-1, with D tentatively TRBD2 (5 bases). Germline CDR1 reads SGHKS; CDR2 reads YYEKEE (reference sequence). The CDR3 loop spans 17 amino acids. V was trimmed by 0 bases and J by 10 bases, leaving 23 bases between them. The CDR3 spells CASSLAQGLPLPGEQFF. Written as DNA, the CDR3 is TGTGCCAGCAGCTTGGCCCAAGGACTTCCATTACCGGGAGAGCAGTTCTTC.

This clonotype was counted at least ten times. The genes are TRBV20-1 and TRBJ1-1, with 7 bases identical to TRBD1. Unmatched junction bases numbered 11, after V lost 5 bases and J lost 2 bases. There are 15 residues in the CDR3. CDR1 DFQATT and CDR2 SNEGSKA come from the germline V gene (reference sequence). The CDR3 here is CSAPAPWTGNTEAFF. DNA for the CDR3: TGCAGTGCTCCGGCCCCCTGGACAGGAAACACTGAAGCTTTCTTT.

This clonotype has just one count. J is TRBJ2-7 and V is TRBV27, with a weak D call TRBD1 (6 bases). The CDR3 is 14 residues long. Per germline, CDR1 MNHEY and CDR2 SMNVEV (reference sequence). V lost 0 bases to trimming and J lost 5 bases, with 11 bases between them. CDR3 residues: CASSLSIRGHEQYF. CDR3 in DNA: TGTGCCAGCAGTTTATCGATCAGGGGACACGAGCAGTACTTC.

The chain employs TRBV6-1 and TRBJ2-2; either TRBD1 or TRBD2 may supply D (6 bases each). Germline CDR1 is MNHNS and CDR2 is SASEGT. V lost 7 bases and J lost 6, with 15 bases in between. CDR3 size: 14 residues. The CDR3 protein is CASKKGGVAGELFF. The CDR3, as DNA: TGTGCCAGCAAAAAGGGGGGAGTCGCCGGGGAGCTGTTTTTT.

The CDR3 protein is CASSYGVEQYF. CDR3 nucleotides: TGTGCCAGCAGTTACGGAGTCGAGCAGTACTTC. This rearrangement joins TRBV6-5 to TRBJ2-7; D uncertain. This CDR3 is built from 11 residues. Germline values: CDR1 MNHEY, CDR2 SVGAGI. Trimming removed 2 bases from V and 6 bases from J, with 5 bases in between.

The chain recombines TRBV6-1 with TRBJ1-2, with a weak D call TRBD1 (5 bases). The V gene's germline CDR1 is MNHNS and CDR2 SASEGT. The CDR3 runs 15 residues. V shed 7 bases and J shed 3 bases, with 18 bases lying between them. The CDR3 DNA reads TGTGCCAGCACTGGGGGGATGGTGAGAGACTATGGCTACACCTTC. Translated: CASTGGMVRDYGYTF.

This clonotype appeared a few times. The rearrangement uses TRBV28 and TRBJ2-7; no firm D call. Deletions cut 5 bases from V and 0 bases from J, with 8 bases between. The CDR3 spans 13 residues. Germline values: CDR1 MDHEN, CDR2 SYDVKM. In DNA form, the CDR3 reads TGTGCCAGCAGTCTACTCCCCTCCTACGAGCAGTACTTC. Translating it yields CASSLLPSYEQYF.

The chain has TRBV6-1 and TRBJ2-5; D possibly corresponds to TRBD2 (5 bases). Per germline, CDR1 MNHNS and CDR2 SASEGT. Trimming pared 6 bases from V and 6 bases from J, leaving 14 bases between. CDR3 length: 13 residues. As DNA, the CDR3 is TGTGCCAGCAGGGACGTAGCGACGAAGACCCAGTACTTC. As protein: CASRDVATKTQYF.

The chain's CDR3 is CASSHGDGQGRTEAFF. CDR3 DNA sequence: TGCGCCAGCAGCCATGGAGACGGACAGGGGAGAACTGAAGCTTTCTTT. The chain joins TRBV4-1 to TRBJ1-1, with 9 nucleotides matching TRBD1. Germline V gene sequence: CDR1 MGHRA, CDR2 YSYEKL. Trimming removed 3 bases from V and 5 bases from J; junction bases left unmatched: 10. The CDR3 totals 16 residues.

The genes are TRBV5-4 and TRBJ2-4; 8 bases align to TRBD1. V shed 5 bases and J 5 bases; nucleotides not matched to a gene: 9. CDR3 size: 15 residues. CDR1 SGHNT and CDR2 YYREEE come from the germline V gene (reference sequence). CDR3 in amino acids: CASRRDRGGENIQYF. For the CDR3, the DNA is TGTGCCAGCAGACGTGACAGGGGTGGGGAAAACATTCAGTACTTC.

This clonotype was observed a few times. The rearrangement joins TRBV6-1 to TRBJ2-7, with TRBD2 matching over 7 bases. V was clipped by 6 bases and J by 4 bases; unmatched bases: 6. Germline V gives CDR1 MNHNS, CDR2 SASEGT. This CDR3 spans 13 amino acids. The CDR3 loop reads CASSRTSEYEQYF. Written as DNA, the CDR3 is TGTGCCAGCAGCCGCACTAGCGAATACGAGCAGTACTTC.

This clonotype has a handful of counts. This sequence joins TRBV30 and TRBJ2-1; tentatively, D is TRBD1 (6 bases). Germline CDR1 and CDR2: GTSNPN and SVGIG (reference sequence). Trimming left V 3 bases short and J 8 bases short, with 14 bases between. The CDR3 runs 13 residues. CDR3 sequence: CAWSYTGSDEQFF. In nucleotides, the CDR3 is TGTGCCTGGAGCTATACAGGGTCTGATGAGCAGTTCTTC.

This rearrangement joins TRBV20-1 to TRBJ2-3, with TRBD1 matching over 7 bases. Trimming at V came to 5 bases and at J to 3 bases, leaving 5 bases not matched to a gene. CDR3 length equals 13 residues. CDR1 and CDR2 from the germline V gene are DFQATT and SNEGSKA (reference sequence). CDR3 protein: CSASGTVTDTQYF. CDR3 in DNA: TGCAGTGCTTCCGGGACAGTAACAGATACGCAGTATTTT.

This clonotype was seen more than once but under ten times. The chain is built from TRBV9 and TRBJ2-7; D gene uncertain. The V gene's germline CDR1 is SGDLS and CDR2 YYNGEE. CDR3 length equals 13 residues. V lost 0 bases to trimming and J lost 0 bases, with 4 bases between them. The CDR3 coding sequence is TGTGCCAGCAGCGTAGGCAACTCCTACGAGCAGTACTTC. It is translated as CASSVGNSYEQYF.

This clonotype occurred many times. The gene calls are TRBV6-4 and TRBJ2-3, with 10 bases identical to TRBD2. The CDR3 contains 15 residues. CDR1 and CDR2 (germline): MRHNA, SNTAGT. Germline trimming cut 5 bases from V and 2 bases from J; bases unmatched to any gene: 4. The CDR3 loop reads CASSPSGGATDTQYF. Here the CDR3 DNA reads TGTGCCAGCAGTCCCAGCGGGGGGGCCACAGATACGCAGTATTTT.

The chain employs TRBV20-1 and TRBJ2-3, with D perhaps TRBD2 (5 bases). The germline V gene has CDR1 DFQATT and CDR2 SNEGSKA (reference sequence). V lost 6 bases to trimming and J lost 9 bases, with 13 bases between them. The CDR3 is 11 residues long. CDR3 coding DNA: TGCAGTGCCAAGGGAGCGGCGACGCAGTATTTT. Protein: CSAKGAATQYF.

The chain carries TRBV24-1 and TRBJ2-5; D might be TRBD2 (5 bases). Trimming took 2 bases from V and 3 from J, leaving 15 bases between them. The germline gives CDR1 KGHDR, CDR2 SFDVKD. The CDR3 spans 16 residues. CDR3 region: CATSDSDVREKETQYF. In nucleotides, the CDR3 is TGTGCCACCAGTGATTCCGACGTCCGGGAAAAAGAGACCCAGTACTTC.

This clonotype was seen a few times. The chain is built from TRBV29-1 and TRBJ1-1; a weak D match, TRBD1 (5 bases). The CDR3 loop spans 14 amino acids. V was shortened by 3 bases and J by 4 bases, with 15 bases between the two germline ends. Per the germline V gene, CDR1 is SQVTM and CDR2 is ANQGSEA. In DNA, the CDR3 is TGCAGCGTTGACAGTGACGGGGGAGGCACTGAAGCTTTCTTT. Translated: CSVDSDGGGTEAFF.

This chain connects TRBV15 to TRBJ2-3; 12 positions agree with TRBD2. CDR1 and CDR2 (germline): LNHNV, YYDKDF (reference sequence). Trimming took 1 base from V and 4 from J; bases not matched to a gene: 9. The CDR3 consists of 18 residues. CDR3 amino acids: CATSRGGKLAGGADTQYF. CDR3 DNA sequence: TGTGCCACCAGCAGAGGGGGTAAACTAGCGGGGGGTGCAGATACGCAGTATTTT.

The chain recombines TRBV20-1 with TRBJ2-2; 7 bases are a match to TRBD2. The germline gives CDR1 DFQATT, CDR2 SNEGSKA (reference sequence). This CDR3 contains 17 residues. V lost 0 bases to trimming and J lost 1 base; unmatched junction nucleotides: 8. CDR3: CSARDQASGLNTGELFF. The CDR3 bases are TGCAGTGCTAGAGATCAGGCTAGCGGCCTGAACACCGGGGAGCTGTTTTTT.

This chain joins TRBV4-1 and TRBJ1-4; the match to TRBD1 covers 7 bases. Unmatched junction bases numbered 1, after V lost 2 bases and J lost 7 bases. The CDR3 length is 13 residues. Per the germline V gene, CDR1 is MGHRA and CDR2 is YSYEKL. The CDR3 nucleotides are TGCGCCAGCAGCCAACCAGGGGGTGAAAAACTGTTTTTT. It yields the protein CASSQPGGEKLFF.

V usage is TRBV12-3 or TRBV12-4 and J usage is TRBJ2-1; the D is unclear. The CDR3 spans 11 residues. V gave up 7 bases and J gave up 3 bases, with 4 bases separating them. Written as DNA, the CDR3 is TGTGCCAGCAAGGGCTACAATGAGCAGTTCTTC. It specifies CASKGYNEQFF.